This TCR beta chain is drawn from a study of cytomegalovirus exposure and HLA in healthy donors. Study-wide results and caveats: Investigators reported about 160 TCR beta chains as tied to cytomegalovirus. Later analysis associated a missense DCLRE1C variant with TCR beta V- and J-gene trimming.

It was with 60 Vbeta and 13 Jbeta primers that the PCR ran. Here immunoSEQ multiplex PCR was the method, and the copy in TCRdb shows in-frame clones only, minus some. Its clone listing holds roughly 76,000 clones. Regarding this clone: Its matching antigen is unknown.

The TCR originated in a female donor in good health and CMV-seropositive. The material sequenced was PBMCs.

The CDR3 spells CASSFPQTGELFF. DNA for the CDR3: TGTGCCAGCAGTTTCCCCCAAACCGGGGAGCTGTTTTTT. The rearrangement links TRBV28 to TRBJ2-2; no clear D gene. This CDR3 region has 13 residues. The V end lost 3 bases, the J end lost 5 bases, and 7 bases lay between the germline ends. The germline V gene has CDR1 MDHEN and CDR2 SYDVKM. The full variable domain, its missing parts supplied by reference TRBV28 and TRBJ2-2, is DVKVTQSSRYLVKRTGEKVFLECVQDMDHENMFWYRQDPGLGLRLIYFSYDVKMKEKGDIPEGYSVSREKKERFSLILESASTNQTSMYLCASSFPQTGELFFGEGSRLTVL.